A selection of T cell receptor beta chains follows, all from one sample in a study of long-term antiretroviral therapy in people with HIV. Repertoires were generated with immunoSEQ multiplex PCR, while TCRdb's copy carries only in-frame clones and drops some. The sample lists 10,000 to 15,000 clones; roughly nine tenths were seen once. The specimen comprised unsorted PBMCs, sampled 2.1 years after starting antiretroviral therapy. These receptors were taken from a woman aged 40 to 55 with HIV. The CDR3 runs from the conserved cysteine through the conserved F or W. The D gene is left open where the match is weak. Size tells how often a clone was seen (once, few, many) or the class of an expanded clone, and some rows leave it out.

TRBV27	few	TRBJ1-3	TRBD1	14	TGTGCCAGCAGGGTACAGGGGACTGGAAACACCATATATTTT	CASRVQGTGNTIYF
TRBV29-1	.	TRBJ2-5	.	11	TGCAGCGTTGGGAGGACGGCCACCCTGTACTTC	CSVGRTATLYF
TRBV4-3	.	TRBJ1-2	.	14	TGCGCCAGCAGCCAAGATGAGGGTAGAAGGGGCTACACCTTC	CASSQDEGRRGYTF
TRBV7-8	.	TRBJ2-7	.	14	TGTGCCAGCAGGGAGGAGGGAGGCCGCTACGAGCAGTACTTC	CASREEGGRYEQYF
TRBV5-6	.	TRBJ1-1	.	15	TGTGCCAGCAGCTTCGGGGTGGGGGGCTTCGCTGAAGCTTTCTTT	CASSFGVGGFAEAFF
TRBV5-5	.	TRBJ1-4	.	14	TGTGCCAGCAGCATCGAGGGGGGGACGGGAAAACTGTTTTTT	CASSIEGGTGKLFF
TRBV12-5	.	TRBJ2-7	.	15	TGTGCTAGTGGGGGAAACAGGGCCCTTAGGCTCGAGCAGTACTTC	CASGGNRALRLEQYF
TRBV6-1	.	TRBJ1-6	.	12	TGTGCCAGCACACAGCTTAATTCACCCCTCCACTTT	CASTQLNSPLHF
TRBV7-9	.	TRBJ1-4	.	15	TGTGCCAGCAGCTTGGTGGGGGCCTCTCGCGAAAAACTGTTTTTT	CASSLVGASREKLFF
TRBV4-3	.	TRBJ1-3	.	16	TGCGCCAGCAGCCAAGATCCTGGAGACTCTGGAAACACCATATATTTT	CASSQDPGDSGNTIYF
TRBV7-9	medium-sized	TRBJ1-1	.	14	TGTGCCAGCAGCCCGGGAGGAAGCGTCACTGAAGCTTTCTTT	CASSPGGSVTEAFF
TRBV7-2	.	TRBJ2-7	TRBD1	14	TGTGCCAGCAGCTGGACAGGGACTTCCTACGAGCAGTACTTC	CASSWTGTSYEQYF
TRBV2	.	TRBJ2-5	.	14	TGTGCCAGCAGTGAAGCGCCCGTGATCGAGACCCAGTACTTC	CASSEAPVIETQYF
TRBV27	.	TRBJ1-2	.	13	TGTGCCAGCAGTTACCAGGGTGAAGTTGGCTACACCTTC	CASSYQGEVGYTF
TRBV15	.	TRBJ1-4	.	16	TGTGCCACCAGCAGAGACCCGACAGGAAACAATGAAAAACTGTTTTTT	CATSRDPTGNNEKLFF
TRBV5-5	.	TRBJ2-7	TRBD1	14	TGTGCCAGCAGCCCGAGTGACAGGGGATACGAGCAGTACTTC	CASSPSDRGYEQYF
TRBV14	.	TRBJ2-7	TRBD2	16	TGTGCCAGCAGCAAAGAAGCGGGGCTCCCAACCTACGAGCAGTACTTC	CASSKEAGLPTYEQYF
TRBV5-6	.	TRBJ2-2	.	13	TGTGCCAGCAGAAATCAGAACACCGGGGAGCTGTTTTTT	CASRNQNTGELFF
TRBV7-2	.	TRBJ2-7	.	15	TGTGCCAGCAGCTCCGTCAGGGGTGTTGGCTACGAGCAGTACTTC	CASSSVRGVGYEQYF
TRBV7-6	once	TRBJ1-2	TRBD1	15	TGTGCCAGCAGCTTAGATGCGACAGGGCTGAAGGGCTACACCTTC	CASSLDATGLKGYTF
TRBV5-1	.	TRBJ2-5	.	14	TGCGCCAGCAGCCCGGGGGCAGTCAAAGAGACCCAGTACTTC	CASSPGAVKETQYF
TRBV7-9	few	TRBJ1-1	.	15	TGTGCCAGCAGCGGACAACGAGGAAGCGGCACTGAAGCTTTCTTT	CASSGQRGSGTEAFF
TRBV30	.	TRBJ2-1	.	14	TGTGCCTGGAGTGTTGGCGGGGGCCAATCGGAGCAGTTCTTC	CAWSVGGGQSEQFF
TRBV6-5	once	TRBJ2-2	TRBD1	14	TGTGCCAGCAGAACGGGACAGGGCCCCGGGGAGCTGTTTTTT	CASRTGQGPGELFF
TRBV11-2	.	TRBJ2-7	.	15	TGTGCCAGCAGCTTAGCTGGCAGGATGAACTACGAGCAGTACTTC	CASSLAGRMNYEQYF
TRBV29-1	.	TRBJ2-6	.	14	TGCAGCGTGGGGACGGACTCTGGGGCCAACGTCCTGACTTTC	CSVGTDSGANVLTF
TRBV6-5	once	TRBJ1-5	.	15	TGTGCCAGCAGTTACTCGATGGGGGCAGGTCAGCCCCAGCATTTT	CASSYSMGAGQPQHF
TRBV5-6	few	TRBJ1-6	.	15	TGTGCCAGCAGCTTTACAGGGAGAAGTAATTCACCCCTCCACTTT	CASSFTGRSNSPLHF
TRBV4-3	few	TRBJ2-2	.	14	TGCGCCAGCAGCCAAGGCCCAGGCACCGGGGAGCTGTTTTTT	CASSQGPGTGELFF
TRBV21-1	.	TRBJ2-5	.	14	TGTGCCAGCACCAGAGGGCACAAAGTGGAGACCCAGTACTTC	CASTRGHKVETQYF
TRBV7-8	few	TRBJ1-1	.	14	TGTGCCAGCAGCTTAGACAGGGTGAACACTGAAGCTTTCTTT	CASSLDRVNTEAFF
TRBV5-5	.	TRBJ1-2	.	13	TGTGCCAGCAGCTTGGTTGGGGGCTATGGCTACACCTTC	CASSLVGGYGYTF
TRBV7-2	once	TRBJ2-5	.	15	TGTGCCAGCAGCTTAGGTTTGGGGGACCCTGAGACCCAGTACTTC	CASSLGLGDPETQYF
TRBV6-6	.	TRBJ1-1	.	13	TGTGCCAGCACCAGAGGGGGGGGCACTGAAGCTTTCTTT	CASTRGGGTEAFF
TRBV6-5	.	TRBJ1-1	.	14	TGTGCCAGCAGTCAGTTCGGGGAGAGACTTGAAGCTTTCTTT	CASSQFGERLEAFF
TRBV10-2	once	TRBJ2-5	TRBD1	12	TGCGCCAGCAGTCAGGGGGCAGAGACCCAGTACTTC	CASSQGAETQYF
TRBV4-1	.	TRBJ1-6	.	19	TGCGCCAGCAGCCATGACACCCGGGACTATGACTCCTATAATTCACCCCTCCACTTT	CASSHDTRDYDSYNSPLHF
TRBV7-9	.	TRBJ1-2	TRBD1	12	TGTGCCAGCAGCCGGGACAGCTATGGCTACACCTTC	CASSRDSYGYTF
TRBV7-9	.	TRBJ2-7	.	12	TGTGCCAGCAGCTTAGCCGAGGGCAGGCAGTACTTC	CASSLAEGRQYF
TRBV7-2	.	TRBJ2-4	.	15	TGTGCCAGCAGCCCCCGGGCGGGGTCCCAAAACATTCAGTACTTC	CASSPRAGSQNIQYF
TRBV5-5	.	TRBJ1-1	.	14	TGTGCCAGCAGCATTGGACGGATGAACACTGAAGCTTTCTTT	CASSIGRMNTEAFF
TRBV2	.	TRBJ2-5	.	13	TGTGCCAGCAGTTTGGCTCGAGAGGAGACCCAGTACTTC	CASSLAREETQYF
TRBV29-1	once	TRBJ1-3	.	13	TGCAGCGTCACGGACCCCTCTGGAAACACCATATATTTT	CSVTDPSGNTIYF
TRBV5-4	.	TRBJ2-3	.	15	TGTGCCAGCAGCTTGGCTGGCAGTAGACCAGATACGCAGTATTTT	CASSLAGSRPDTQYF
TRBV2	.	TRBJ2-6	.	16	TGTGCCAGCAGTGTTGGGACGGGCTCTGGGGCCAACGTCCTGACTTTC	CASSVGTGSGANVLTF
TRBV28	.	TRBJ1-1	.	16	TGTGCCAGCAGTCCCTCCCCGGGTCAAGGGAACACTGAAGCTTTCTTT	CASSPSPGQGNTEAFF
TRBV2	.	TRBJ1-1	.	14	TGTGCCAGCAGGAATCCGGTGTTAAACACTGAAGCTTTCTTT	CASRNPVLNTEAFF
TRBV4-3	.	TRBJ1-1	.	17	TGCGCCAGCAGCCAAGATTTCCATAAGACAGGCTCTCCTGAAGCTTTCTTT	CASSQDFHKTGSPEAFF
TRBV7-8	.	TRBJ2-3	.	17	TGTGCCAGCAGCCCGGTCTTCGATGCGTCTAGCACAGATACGCAGTATTTT	CASSPVFDASSTDTQYF
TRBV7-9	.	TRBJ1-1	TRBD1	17	TGTGCCAGCAGCTCTAACAGGGGGATAACGCTCTTAGGGCTCCCTTTCTTT	CASSSNRGITLLGLPFF